This T cell receptor (beta chain) was sequenced during a study of cytomegalovirus exposure and HLA in healthy donors. Findings of the study overall: While the bulk of TCR sequences proved rare, some public TCRs turned up in many donors.

Primers for the PCR totalled 60 Vbeta and 13 Jbeta. Profiled with immunoSEQ multiplex PCR; TCRdb holds only in-frame clones, not every one. The sample lists approximately 180,000 clones, roughly 78% seen once, with about 13% in the top ten. To note about this clone: The antigen remains undetermined.

The CDR3 is 14 amino acids. V lost 10 bases, J lost 2 bases, and 16 bases lay in between. CDR1 is MNHNY and CDR2 is SVGAGI in the germline V gene (reference sequence). The source is a woman between 45 and 65 years old in good health and CMV-seropositive. The specimen was PBMCs. V gene TRBV6-6 combines with J gene TRBJ2-3; maybe TRBD2 (5 bases). The CDR3 here is CATRLEDYTDTQYF. In DNA, the CDR3 is TGTGCCACCCGGTTGGAGGATTACACAGATACGCAGTATTTT.